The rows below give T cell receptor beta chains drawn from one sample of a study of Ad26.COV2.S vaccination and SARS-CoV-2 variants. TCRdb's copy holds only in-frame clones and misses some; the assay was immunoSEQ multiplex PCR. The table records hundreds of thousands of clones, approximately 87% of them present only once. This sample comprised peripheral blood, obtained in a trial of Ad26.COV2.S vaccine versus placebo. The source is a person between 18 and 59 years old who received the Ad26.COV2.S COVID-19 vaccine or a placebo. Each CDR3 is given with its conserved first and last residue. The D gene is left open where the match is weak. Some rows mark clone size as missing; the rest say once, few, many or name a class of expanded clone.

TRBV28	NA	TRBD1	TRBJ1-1	TGTGCCAGCAGTTCGACAGGGATGAACACTGAAGCTTTCTTT	CASSSTGMNTEAFF
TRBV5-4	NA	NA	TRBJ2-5	TGTGCCAGCAGCACACCAGGGAGGCGAGAGACCCAGTACTTC	CASSTPGRRETQYF
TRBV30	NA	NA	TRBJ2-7	TGTGCCTGGAGTGTAGGGGGGGAGCAGTACTTC	CAWSVGGEQYF
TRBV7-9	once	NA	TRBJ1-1	TGTGCCAGCAGCTTAGAACCAGGGGCGACTGAAGCTTTCTTT	CASSLEPGATEAFF
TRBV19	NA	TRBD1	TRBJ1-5	TGTGCCAGTAGCCATACAGGGGTAGGGCAGCCCCAGCATTTT	CASSHTGVGQPQHF
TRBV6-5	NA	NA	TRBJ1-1	TGTGCCAGCAGTCTCAATACGGGCACTGAAGCTTTCTTT	CASSLNTGTEAFF
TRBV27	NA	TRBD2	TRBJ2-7	TGTGCCAGCAGTTTAGGGGGGGAATCCTACGAGCAGTACTTC	CASSLGGESYEQYF
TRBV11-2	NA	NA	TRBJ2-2	TGTGCCAGCAGCTTATCTGTAACGAACACCGGGGAGCTGTTTTTT	CASSLSVTNTGELFF
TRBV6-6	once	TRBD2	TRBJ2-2	TGTGCCAGCAGACGACTAGCGGGGGGTCCCCGGCTTAGCACCGGGGAGCTGTTTTTT	CASRRLAGGPRLSTGELFF
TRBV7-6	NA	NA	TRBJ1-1	TGTGCCAGCAGCTTATGGGAGGGGGACACTGAAGCTTTCTTT	CASSLWEGDTEAFF
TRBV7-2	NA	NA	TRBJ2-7	TGTGCCAGCGAGAGGCCGGGAGTTCCCTACGAGCAGTACTTC	CASERPGVPYEQYF
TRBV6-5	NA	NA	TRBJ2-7	TGTGCCAGCGCCCTTCAGGGCCTATCCTACGAGCAGTACTTC	CASALQGLSYEQYF
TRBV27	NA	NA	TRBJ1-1	TGTGCCAGCAGCCTAACGCCTCCGGGTCCTAAGGGGACTGAAGCTTTCTTT	CASSLTPPGPKGTEAFF
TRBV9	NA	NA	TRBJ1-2	TGTGCCAGCAGCGTAGGCGGGTCCCCTAACTATGGCTACACCTTC	CASSVGGSPNYGYTF
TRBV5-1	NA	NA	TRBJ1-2	TGCGCCAGCAGCCGCGCACAGTTTGATAACTATGGCTACACCTTC	CASSRAQFDNYGYTF
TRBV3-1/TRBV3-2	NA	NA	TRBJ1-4	TGTGCCAGCAGCCAAGGCGGGAAAAGAGGTGAAAAACTGTTTTTT	CASSQGGKRGEKLFF
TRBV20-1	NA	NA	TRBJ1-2	TGCAGTGCTAGTTGGCCAGGTAATGGCTACACCTTC	CSASWPGNGYTF
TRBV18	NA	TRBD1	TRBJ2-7	TGTGCCAGCTCACCACCGGGACAGGTGAACTACGAGCAGTACTTC	CASSPPGQVNYEQYF
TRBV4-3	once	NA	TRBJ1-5	TGCGCCAGCAGCCAAGCCTTCGACAGGCCCGGGCCCCAGCATTTT	CASSQAFDRPGPQHF
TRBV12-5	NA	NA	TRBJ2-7	TGTGCTAGTGGTTTGGCGACCTACGAGCAGTACTTC	CASGLATYEQYF
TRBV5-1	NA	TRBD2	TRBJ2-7	TGCGCCAGCAGCCCGTACCCTAGCGGGAGAGGGTCCTACGAGCAGTACTTC	CASSPYPSGRGSYEQYF
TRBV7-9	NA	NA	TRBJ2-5	TGTGCCAGCAGCTTAGGGGCTGCACAAGAGACCCAGTACTTC	CASSLGAAQETQYF
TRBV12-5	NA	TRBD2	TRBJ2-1	TGTGCTAGTGGTTTGGTAAGAGTAGCGGGAGGTTTGGGGAATGAGCAGTTCTTC	CASGLVRVAGGLGNEQFF
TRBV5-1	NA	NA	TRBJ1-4	TGCGCCAGTCGACTCCGGGAAACAACTAATGAAAAACTGTTTTTT	CASRLRETTNEKLFF
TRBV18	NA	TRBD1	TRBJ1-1	TGTGCCAGCTCGACAGGGGTCGACACTGAAGCTTTCTTT	CASSTGVDTEAFF
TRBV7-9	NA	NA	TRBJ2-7	TGTGCCAGCAGCTTAGATCAGACCTCTTACGAGCAGTACTTC	CASSLDQTSYEQYF
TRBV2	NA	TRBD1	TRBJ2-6	TGTGCCAGCAGTGGAAGACAGGGGGCTTTCCTGACTTTC	CASSGRQGAFLTF
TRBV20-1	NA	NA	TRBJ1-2	TGCAGTGCTAGTACAGCTCGTTGGGGCTACACCTTC	CSASTARWGYTF
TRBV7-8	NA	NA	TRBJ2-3	TGTGCCAGCAGCTTAGGGGGGGCGCTCTGGCAGTATTTT	CASSLGGALWQYF
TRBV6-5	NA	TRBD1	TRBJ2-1	TGTGCCAGCAGTTACACGGACAGGGGTGAGCAGTTCTTC	CASSYTDRGEQFF
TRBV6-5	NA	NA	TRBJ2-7	TGTGCCAGCAATGGGTTCTCCTACGAGCAGTACTTC	CASNGFSYEQYF
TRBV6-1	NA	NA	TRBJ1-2	TGTGCCAGCAGTGAAGGTCTCTACGGCTACACCTTC	CASSEGLYGYTF
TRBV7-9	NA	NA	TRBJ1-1	TGTGCCAGCAGCCCAACAGCGGAGAACACTGAAGCTTTCTTT	CASSPTAENTEAFF
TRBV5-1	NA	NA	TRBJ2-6	TGCGCCAGCAGGGAATATTCTGGGGCCAACGTCCTGACTTTC	CASREYSGANVLTF
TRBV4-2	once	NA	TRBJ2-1	TGTGCCAGCAGCCAAGAATCTGGTTACAATGAGCAGTTCTTC	CASSQESGYNEQFF
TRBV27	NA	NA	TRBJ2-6	TGTGCCAGCAGTTTATCGACAGGCTACGGGGGCTCCATCGGGGCCAACGTCCTGACTTTC	CASSLSTGYGGSIGANVLTF
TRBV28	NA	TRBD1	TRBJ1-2	TGTGCCAGCAGTTTTTTCTCAGGGGGCGGGACGGGTACCTTC	CASSFFSGGGTGTF
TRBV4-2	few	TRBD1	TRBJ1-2	TGTGCCAGCAGCCAAGGTCTAGGGGGCCCTAACTATGGCTACACCTTC	CASSQGLGGPNYGYTF
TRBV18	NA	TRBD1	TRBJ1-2	TGTGCCAGCTCACCTTCCCCAGGGACAGCCCCTTATGGCTACACCTTC	CASSPSPGTAPYGYTF
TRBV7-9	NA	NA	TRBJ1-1	TGTGCCAGCAGCCCCTTTATTGGGGGAAGCGAAGCTTTCTTT	CASSPFIGGSEAFF
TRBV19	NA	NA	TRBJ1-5	TGTGCCAGTAGTACCAGACAGAGATTAAGATATAGCAATCAGCCCCAGCATTTT	CASSTRQRLRYSNQPQHF
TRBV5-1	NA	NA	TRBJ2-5	TGCGCCAGCAGTTCTAGGGGGGAGACCCAGTACTTC	CASSSRGETQYF
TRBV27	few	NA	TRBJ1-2	TGTGCCAGCAGTTTATCCAGCAGGTGGGCTGGCTACACCTTC	CASSLSSRWAGYTF
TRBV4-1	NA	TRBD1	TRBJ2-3	TGCGCCAGCAGCCCCTGGGGGGACAGGGGAACGCAGTATTTT	CASSPWGDRGTQYF
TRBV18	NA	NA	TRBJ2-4	TGTGCCAGCTCACCAGACAGTTCAAACATTCAGTACTTC	CASSPDSSNIQYF
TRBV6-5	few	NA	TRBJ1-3	TGTGCCAGCAGACAGGTTTCTGGAAACACCATATATTTT	CASRQVSGNTIYF
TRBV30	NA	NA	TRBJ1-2	TGTGCCTGGAGCCAGGGGTTGGGGAAAGGCTACACCTTC	CAWSQGLGKGYTF
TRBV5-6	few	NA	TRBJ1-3	TGTGCCAGCAGCTCACAGACATCCGGAAACACCATATATTTT	CASSSQTSGNTIYF
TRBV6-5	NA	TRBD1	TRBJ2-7	TGTGCCAGCGCAGGGACAGCCTACGAGCAGTACTTC	CASAGTAYEQYF
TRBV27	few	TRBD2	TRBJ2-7	TGTGCCAGCAGTTTCGGACTAGCGAACTACGAGCAGTACTTC	CASSFGLANYEQYF
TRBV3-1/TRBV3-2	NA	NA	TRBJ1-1	TGTGCCAGCAGCCAAGCGATAGGGGAGGCTTTCTTT	CASSQAIGEAFF